The source of this T cell receptor beta chain is a study of CD8 T cells in Susac syndrome. The study's findings and limits: In Susac patients, clonal expansion was not detected in CD4+ cells.

A remark on this clonotype: Its specificity is unknown.

This CDR3 contains 13 residues. V dropped 6 bases and J dropped 5 bases, with 14 bases sitting between them. CDR1 is LGHNA and CDR2 is YNFKEQ in the germline V gene. Reverse transcription of roughly 0.45 to 1 ug RNA was performed with random hexamers. TCRdb fed the immunoSEQ multiplex PCR reads into MiXCR, producing one record per CDR3 protein. The data hold under 200,000 distinct CDR3 sequences, with roughly 95% observed a single time. The chain uses TRBV4-2 and TRBJ2-7; D is perhaps TRBD1 (6 bases). This TCR derives from a human donor with Susac syndrome. Sequenced sample: CD4+ T cells from PBMCs. Here the CDR3 reads CASRNPGDHEQYF. CDR3 in DNA: TGTGCCAGCAGAAACCCAGGGGACCACGAGCAGTACTTC.